The entry below gives a single T cell receptor beta chain sequence along with its context. The data are from a study of cytomegalovirus exposure and HLA in healthy donors. TCRdb's table, derived via immunoSEQ multiplex PCR, lists solely in-frame clones and lacks some. The sample has roughly 120,000 clones, roughly 88% seen once. The CDR3 is 15 residues long. The V segment lost 4 bases and the J segment 0 bases; nucleotides outside the gene matches: 5. Germline V gene sequence: CDR1 SGHNT, CDR2 YYREEE (reference sequence). The chain carries TRBV5-4 and TRBJ2-7; 9 bases are shared with TRBD2. Sample: PBMCs. The receptor was isolated from a man aged 18 to 29 in good health and CMV-seronegative. The CDR3 nucleotides read TGTGCCAGCAGCCCTGAGCGGGAGGCCTCCTACGAGCAGTACTTC. Residues: CASSPEREASYEQYF.